The present TCR beta chain was sequenced within a study of blood T cells in healthy people across ages. With respect to this clonotype: Its target is not known.

Sample-barcoded 5' priming and a J-beta primer mix drove a second PCR of roughly 7 to 11 cycles. Through a template-switch adaptor with 12 random nucleotides, each cDNA molecule received a tag. Individual samples furnished no less than 2.5 million CDR3-containing paired-end reads apiece. TCRdb passed the 5' RACE reads through MiXCR, listing each CDR3 protein once. The repertoire includes roughly 860,000 distinct CDR3 sequences, under 80% of them detected once, and about a quarter sits in the top ten. Notes on the study in general: Measured against age, TCR beta diversity per million T cells decreased in a roughly linear manner.

Input material: blood. The clonotype comes from a man aged 30 to 45 in good health.

CDR3 coding DNA: TGCGCCAGCAGCTGGGGCGCAGGGGCGGACGGCGAGCAGTACTTC. It specifies CASSWGAGADGEQYF. The J gene is TRBJ2-7, the V gene TRBV5-1; D possibly corresponds to TRBD1 (6 bases). Germline V CDR1 and CDR2: SGHRS, YFSETQ. Trimming pared 3 bases from V and 6 bases from J, leaving 19 bases between. The CDR3 totals 15 residues.